These 18 T cell receptor beta chains were all obtained from the same sample, sequenced in a study of OX40 agonist ivuxolimab in advanced cancers. The library came from the immunoSEQ multiplex PCR assay. The clones in this table, taken by TCRdb from immuneACCESS, are in-frame only. Not every clone is retained; where verified, under half of the shortfall comes from an unresolved V gene, and the cause of the rest is unknown. This sample gives around 94,000 clones in total; approximately 90% of them show up just once. The ten biggest clones cover around 0.86% of the sample. The source was CD4+ or CD8+ T cells sorted from blood, collected in a trial of the OX40 agonist ivuxolimab. The receptors were gathered from an adult with an advanced solid tumor such as melanoma, head and neck, liver or kidney cancer.

The chain employs TRBV7-2 and TRBJ2-5; 8 nucleotides agree with TRBD1. The J call may not be correct, given that the DNA end is closer to TRBJ2-7. Germline lookup yields CDR1 SGHTA and CDR2 FQGNSA. The CDR3 loop spans 14 amino acids. CDR3 DNA: TGTGCCAGCAGCTCCCGACAGGGGAAAGGCGAGCAGTACTTC. As protein: CASSSRQGKGEQYF.

This chain links TRBV27 with TRBJ1-4, with 7 nucleotides matching TRBD1. Germline trimming cut 7 bases from V and 7 bases from J; bases unmatched to any gene: 15. CDR1 MNHEY and CDR2 SMNVEV come from the germline V gene (reference sequence). This CDR3 has 16 amino acids. This chain's CDR3 is CASKKARGALGEKLFF. The CDR3 bases are TGTGCCAGCAAAAAAGCCAGGGGGGCGCTCGGTGAAAAACTGTTTTTT. Full variable domain (rest looked up from reference TRBV27 and TRBJ1-4): EAQVTQNPRYLITVTGKKLTVTCSQNMNHEYMSWYRQDPGLGLRQIYYSMNVEVTDKGDVPEGYKVSRKEKRNFPLILESPSPNQTSLYFCASKKARGALGEKLFFGSGTQLSVL.

In its sample, this clone was seen a few times. The chain recombines TRBV7-9 with TRBJ1-3; D unresolved. In germline, CDR1 is SEHNR, CDR2 FQNEAQ (reference sequence). The germline V and J ends were trimmed by 1 base and 0 bases, with 4 bases remaining between them. CDR3 length: 14 residues. The CDR3 spells CASSLDGSGNTIYF. The CDR3 DNA follows: TGTGCCAGCAGCTTAGACGGCTCTGGAAACACCATATATTTT.

The chain couples TRBV6-6 to TRBJ2-7; 9 nucleotides agree with TRBD1. The CDR3 runs to 15 residues. Unmatched junction bases numbered 7, after V lost 7 bases and J lost 0 bases. Per the germline V gene, CDR1 is MNHNY and CDR2 is SVGAGI (reference sequence). The CDR3 here is CASTRGQGSSYEQYF. CDR3 nucleotide sequence: TGTGCCAGCACCCGGGGACAGGGAAGCTCCTACGAGCAGTACTTC.

The rearrangement joins TRBV7-9 to TRBJ2-1; 9 bases are a match to TRBD2. CDR1 and CDR2 from the germline V gene are SEHNR and FQNEAQ (reference sequence). The CDR3 runs to 14 residues. Trimming at V came to 5 bases and at J to 9 bases, leaving 8 bases not matched to a gene. The CDR3 bases are TGTGCCAGCAGCCCAGAGGTAGCGGGAGTTGAGCAGTTCTTC. It is translated as CASSPEVAGVEQFF.

This clone has a single count. The CDR3, as DNA: TGTGCCAGCAGTGTCGTCCGGGATTCCAATCAGCCCCAGCATTTT. Its protein is CASSVVRDSNQPQHF. V and J are TRBV6-1 and TRBJ1-5; D is ambiguous. The CDR3 runs to 15 residues. Per germline, CDR1 MNHNS and CDR2 SASEGT. The V end lost 4 bases, the J end lost 3 bases, and 13 bases lay between the germline ends.

This clone was counted a single time. This chain links TRBV4-2 with TRBJ1-2; D remains unclear. The CDR3 length is 17 residues. V lost 0 bases and J 2 bases, leaving 16 bases between the germline ends. CDR1 and CDR2 (germline): LGHNA, YNFKEQ. The CDR3 DNA reads as TGTGCCAGCAGCCAAGAAGTCCGGTCGGGATGGAACTATGGCTACACCTTC. Translation: CASSQEVRSGWNYGYTF.

This chain uses TRBV19 with TRBJ2-3, with 11 bases that match TRBD2. From germline, CDR1 is LNHDA and CDR2 SQIVND (reference sequence). V shed 5 bases, J shed 2 bases, and the junction held 6 bases outside the gene matches. CDR3 length: 16 residues. The CDR3 spells CASSSSSGRNTDTQYF. CDR3 nucleotides: TGTGCCAGTAGTTCCTCTAGCGGGAGGAACACAGATACGCAGTATTTT.

This clone was found a few times. The chain is built from TRBV10-3 and TRBJ1-1; D not certain. Germline V gene data show CDR1 as ENHRY and CDR2 as SYGVKD. Trimming removed 6 bases at V and 3 bases at J, with 11 bases between. The CDR3 loop spans 13 amino acids. CDR3 sequence reads: CAIRPSRDTEAFF. The CDR3 DNA reads TGTGCCATCAGGCCTTCCCGGGACACTGAAGCTTTCTTT.

This clone has a single count. CDR3 sequence (DNA): TGTGCCAGCAGGAGAGGGCCGGGAGGCACAGATACGCAGTATTTT. Amino acid sequence: CASRRGPGGTDTQYF. The chain uses TRBV6-1 and TRBJ2-3, with a tentative D call TRBD2 (6 bases). This CDR3 region has 15 residues. The germline gives CDR1 MNHNS, CDR2 SASEGT. V shed 6 bases and J shed 1 base, with 14 bases lying between them.

The chain employs TRBV6-5 and TRBJ2-7; 10 bases are shared with TRBD2. V lost 10 bases and J lost 6; bases outside the gene matches: 15. From germline, CDR1 is MNHEY and CDR2 SVGAGI. This CDR3 has 15 residues. CDR3 region: CATQREGPVGLEQYF. CDR3 DNA: TGTGCCACCCAGCGGGAGGGCCCTGTAGGGCTCGAGCAGTACTTC.

This chain connects TRBV27 to TRBJ1-2; D ambiguous. Germline V lookup: CDR1 MNHEY, CDR2 SMNVEV (reference sequence). This CDR3 contains 16 residues. The V and J ends lost 6 bases and 2 bases respectively, with 19 bases between them. The CDR3 spells CASRPSIPRENYGYTF. CDR3 DNA sequence: TGTGCCAGCAGACCCAGTATCCCACGCGAAAACTATGGCTACACCTTC.

The chain recombines TRBV30 with TRBJ1-3; unclear D gene. This CDR3 has 15 amino acids. The V gene lost 5 bases and the J gene lost 0 bases, with 14 bases spanning the gap. The germline CDR1 and CDR2 sequences are GTSNPN and SVGIG (reference sequence). The CDR3: CAWGGGRVSGNTIYF. CDR3 DNA sequence: TGTGCCTGGGGAGGCGGACGGGTCTCTGGAAACACCATATATTTT.

Comments on this clone: This may stem from a read error, because a much larger clone lies one nucleotide away. The sample holds other DNA sequences that translate to the same CDR3. The chain is built from TRBV7-2 and TRBJ2-3; D unresolved. Trimming took 0 bases from V and 4 from J, leaving 2 bases between them. CDR1 is SGHTA, CDR2 FQGNSA, per germline. CDR3 length: 12 residues. The CDR3: CASSLAADTQYF. CDR3 nucleotide sequence: TGTGCCAGCAGCTTAGCCGCAGATACGCAGTATTTT. The whole variable domain, filled in from reference TRBV7-2 and TRBJ2-3, reads GAGVSQSPSNKVTEKGKDVELRCDPISGHTALYWYRQSLGQGLEFLIYFQGNSAPDKSGLPSDRFSAERTGGSVSTLTIQRTQQEDSAVYLCASSLAADTQYFGPGTRLTVL.

The rearrangement uses TRBV29-1 and TRBJ1-1, with D maybe TRBD1 (6 bases). V lost 5 bases and J 2 bases, leaving 12 bases between the germline ends. The CDR3 loop spans 13 amino acids. Germline CDR1 SQVTM, CDR2 ANQGSEA. As DNA, the CDR3 is TGCAGCGTTTGCTGGACAGTCAACACTGAAGCTTTCTTT. Translation gives CSVCWTVNTEAFF. Using reference TRBV29-1 and TRBJ1-1 for the parts outside the CDR3, the full variable domain is SAVISQKPSRDICQRGTSLTIQCQVDSQVTMMFWYRQQPGQSLTLIATANQGSEATYESGFVIDKFPISRPNLTFSTLTVSNMSPEDSSIYLCSVCWTVNTEAFFGQGTRLTVV.

This sequence joins TRBV4-1 and TRBJ2-7; tentative D call: TRBD2 (5 bases). The CDR3 consists of 12 residues. Trimming pared 8 bases from V and 6 bases from J, leaving 14 bases between. The germline CDR1 and CDR2 sequences are MGHRA and YSYEKL. The CDR3 reads CASSLAGGEQYF. CDR3 sequence (DNA): TGCGCCAGCTCCCTAGCTGGCGGCGAGCAGTACTTC.

The chain is built from TRBV4-2 and TRBJ1-2; D unclear. Germline V lookup: CDR1 LGHNA, CDR2 YNFKEQ. The V end lost 1 base, the J end lost 0 bases, and 12 bases lay between the germline ends. This CDR3 comprises 16 residues. As DNA, the CDR3 is TGTGCCAGCAGCCAAGTGGGTTCCTGGACTAACTATGGCTACACCTTC. The encoded protein is CASSQVGSWTNYGYTF.

The table lists this clone with a few counts. This rearrangement joins TRBV10-3 to TRBJ2-1; no firm D call. Germline lookup yields CDR1 ENHRY and CDR2 SYGVKD. The CDR3 covers 11 residues. V lost 6 bases to trimming and J lost 10 bases, with 10 bases between them. DNA for the CDR3: TGTGCCATCAGCTCTCGCGCCGAGCAGTTCTTC. Protein product: CAISSRAEQFF.